Listed below are T cell receptor beta chains from one sample, sequenced in a study of T cell repertoires in cytomegalovirus infection. TCRdb reprocessed the reads via MiXCR and lists one record per CDR3 protein. The profile shows about 230,000 distinct CDR3 sequences, 6.5% of them singletons. The sequenced sample was PBMCs. Receptors were obtained from a human donor in good health (CMV status not recorded). Some clones in this sample may be carry-over from other donors' samples. The CDR3 runs from the conserved cysteine through the conserved F or W. The order of the fields is V gene, D gene, clone size, J gene, CDR3 protein, CDR3 DNA. D genes are given only for firm matches. The size of a clone is reported for some rows only, either as once, few or many, or as a class for expanded clones.

v_gene: TRBV12-5
d_gene: TRBD1
abundance: many
j_gene: TRBJ2-1
CDR3aa: CASGKGQGAPNEQFF
CDR3nt: TGTGCTAGTGGTAAGGGACAGGGGGCGCCCAATGAGCAGTTCTTC

v_gene: TRBV20-1
d_gene: NA
abundance: many
j_gene: TRBJ1-3
CDR3aa: CSAEGPSGNTIYF
CDR3nt: TGCAGTGCCGAGGGGCCGTCTGGAAACACCATATATTTT

v_gene: TRBV28
d_gene: TRBD1
abundance: many
j_gene: TRBJ2-7
CDR3aa: CASSSGTGSPYEQYF
CDR3nt: TGTGCCAGCAGTTCCGGGACAGGGAGTCCCTACGAGCAGTACTTC

v_gene: TRBV7-2
d_gene: NA
abundance: many
j_gene: TRBJ2-1
CDR3aa: CASSLGRPEQRKYNEQFF
CDR3nt: TGTGCCAGCAGCTTAGGACGACCGGAACAGCGAAAGTACAATGAGCAGTTCTTC

v_gene: TRBV20-1
d_gene: NA
abundance: NA
j_gene: TRBJ2-3
CDR3aa: CSARRIRSTDTQYF
CDR3nt: TGCAGTGCTCGACGAATTAGAAGCACAGATACGCAGTATTTT

v_gene: TRBV7-9
d_gene: NA
abundance: many
j_gene: TRBJ1-1
CDR3aa: CASSPNEGRTFF
CDR3nt: TGTGCCAGCAGCCCTAATGAGGGCCGGACTTTCTTT

v_gene: TRBV7-9
d_gene: TRBD1
abundance: many
j_gene: TRBJ2-1
CDR3aa: CASSSGQGASSYNEQFF
CDR3nt: TGTGCCAGCAGCTCGGGACAGGGGGCTTCTAGTTACAATGAGCAGTTCTTC

v_gene: TRBV6-5
d_gene: TRBD1
abundance: many
j_gene: TRBJ1-5
CDR3aa: CASSYSWTGTGNRAQHF
CDR3nt: TGTGCCAGCAGTTACTCATGGACCGGGACAGGCAATCGAGCCCAGCATTTT

v_gene: TRBV29-1
d_gene: NA
abundance: many
j_gene: TRBJ1-2
CDR3aa: CSVEESGYTF
CDR3nt: TGCAGCGTTGAAGAAAGTGGCTACACCTTC

v_gene: TRBV27
d_gene: NA
abundance: NA
j_gene: TRBJ2-1
CDR3aa: CASSSLPPGQLGGNEQFF
CDR3nt: TGTGCCAGCAGTTCCCTACCGCCAGGACAGCTCGGAGGGAATGAGCAGTTCTTC

v_gene: TRBV7-2
d_gene: TRBD1
abundance: many
j_gene: TRBJ2-2
CDR3aa: CASSIQGWNTGELFF
CDR3nt: TGTGCCAGCAGCATACAGGGGTGGAACACCGGGGAGCTGTTTTTT

v_gene: TRBV4-1
d_gene: NA
abundance: many
j_gene: TRBJ1-2
CDR3aa: CASSLWTDPYGYTF
CDR3nt: TGCGCCAGCAGCCTCTGGACAGACCCCTATGGCTACACCTTC

v_gene: TRBV7-8
d_gene: NA
abundance: many
j_gene: TRBJ1-1
CDR3aa: CASSLAPRGATEAFF
CDR3nt: TGTGCCAGCAGCTTAGCGCCACGGGGGGCAACTGAAGCTTTCTTT

v_gene: TRBV28
d_gene: TRBD1
abundance: many
j_gene: TRBJ1-1
CDR3aa: CASSSLLGTALNTEAFF
CDR3nt: TGTGCCAGCAGTTCCCTTCTAGGGACAGCTTTGAACACTGAAGCTTTCTTT

v_gene: TRBV7-2
d_gene: NA
abundance: many
j_gene: TRBJ1-5
CDR3aa: CASSRGYSDSPQHF
CDR3nt: TGTGCCAGCAGCCGCGGCTATAGTGACAGCCCCCAGCATTTT

v_gene: TRBV4-1
d_gene: TRBD1
abundance: few
j_gene: TRBJ2-7
CDR3aa: CASSQSKVPGQGWEQYF
CDR3nt: TGCGCCAGCAGCCAATCCAAAGTCCCGGGACAGGGTTGGGAGCAGTACTTC

v_gene: TRBV7-3
d_gene: TRBD1
abundance: many
j_gene: TRBJ2-2
CDR3aa: CASSLGTGSGELFF
CDR3nt: TGTGCCAGCAGCTTAGGGACAGGGTCCGGGGAGCTGTTTTTT

v_gene: TRBV25-1
d_gene: NA
abundance: few
j_gene: TRBJ1-1
CDR3aa: CASSEAAVLNTEAFF
CDR3nt: TGTGCCAGCAGTGAAGCGGCAGTCCTGAACACTGAAGCTTTCTTT

v_gene: TRBV29-1
d_gene: TRBD2
abundance: many
j_gene: TRBJ2-1
CDR3aa: CSVEGTSGGGAYNEQFF
CDR3nt: TGCAGCGTTGAGGGGACTAGCGGGGGGGGTGCCTACAATGAGCAGTTCTTC

v_gene: TRBV4-1
d_gene: NA
abundance: many
j_gene: TRBJ2-5
CDR3aa: CASSQAGGLDQETQYF
CDR3nt: TGCGCCAGCAGCCAAGCGGGGGGCCTGGACCAAGAGACCCAGTACTTC

v_gene: TRBV28
d_gene: NA
abundance: many
j_gene: TRBJ1-5
CDR3aa: CASSRQANQPQHF
CDR3nt: TGTGCCAGCAGTCGACAGGCGAATCAGCCCCAGCATTTT

v_gene: TRBV7-2
d_gene: NA
abundance: many
j_gene: TRBJ1-2
CDR3aa: CASSLGGSDYGYTF
CDR3nt: TGTGCCAGCAGCTTAGGGGGGTCTGACTATGGCTACACCTTC

v_gene: TRBV5-1
d_gene: NA
abundance: NA
j_gene: TRBJ2-2
CDR3aa: CASSLFGATGELFF
CDR3nt: TGCGCCAGCAGCTTGTTCGGCGCCACCGGGGAGCTGTTTTTT

v_gene: TRBV7-2
d_gene: NA
abundance: many
j_gene: TRBJ1-1
CDR3aa: CASSLGYGGTEAFF
CDR3nt: TGTGCCAGCAGCTTAGGTTATGGGGGCACTGAAGCTTTCTTT

v_gene: TRBV7-2
d_gene: NA
abundance: many
j_gene: TRBJ1-5
CDR3aa: CASSRDNQPQHF
CDR3nt: TGTGCCAGCAGCAGGGATAATCAGCCCCAGCATTTT

v_gene: TRBV6-6
d_gene: TRBD1
abundance: many
j_gene: TRBJ1-5
CDR3aa: CASSYPKGQGIPHF
CDR3nt: TGTGCCAGCAGTTACCCTAAAGGACAGGGGATCCCGCATTTT

v_gene: TRBV6-1
d_gene: TRBD1
abundance: many
j_gene: TRBJ2-1
CDR3aa: CASSEAWDRFYNEQFF
CDR3nt: TGTGCCAGCAGTGAAGCGTGGGACAGATTCTACAATGAGCAGTTCTTC

v_gene: TRBV6-2/TRBV6-3
d_gene: NA
abundance: NA
j_gene: TRBJ1-6
CDR3aa: CASSYSRIATNSPLHF
CDR3nt: TGTGCCAGCAGTTACTCGAGGATCGCAACGAATTCACCCCTCCACTTT

v_gene: TRBV6-1
d_gene: NA
abundance: many
j_gene: TRBJ1-2
CDR3aa: CASTGQGYNYGYTF
CDR3nt: TGTGCCAGCACCGGCCAGGGATATAACTATGGCTACACCTTC

v_gene: TRBV25-1
d_gene: TRBD1
abundance: NA
j_gene: TRBJ1-2
CDR3aa: CASGRTGENYGYTF
CDR3nt: TGTGCCAGCGGGAGGACAGGGGAAAACTATGGCTACACCTTC

v_gene: TRBV2
d_gene: NA
abundance: many
j_gene: TRBJ1-2
CDR3aa: CASSEYQGKGYGYTF
CDR3nt: TGTGCCAGCAGTGAATATCAGGGGAAGGGGTATGGCTACACCTTC

v_gene: TRBV7-9
d_gene: NA
abundance: many
j_gene: TRBJ1-1
CDR3aa: CASSLNRAGTEAFF
CDR3nt: TGTGCCAGCAGCTTAAACAGAGCGGGCACTGAAGCTTTCTTT

v_gene: TRBV7-9
d_gene: NA
abundance: many
j_gene: TRBJ2-6
CDR3aa: CASSPQSSNSGANVLTF
CDR3nt: TGTGCCAGCAGCCCCCAGAGCTCCAACTCTGGGGCCAACGTCCTGACTTTC

v_gene: TRBV9
d_gene: NA
abundance: many
j_gene: TRBJ2-5
CDR3aa: CASSVSGRETQYF
CDR3nt: TGTGCCAGCAGCGTATCGGGTCGGGAGACCCAGTACTTC

v_gene: TRBV20-1
d_gene: TRBD1
abundance: many
j_gene: TRBJ2-1
CDR3aa: CSALGGFSYNEQFF
CDR3nt: TGCAGTGCGCTAGGGGGCTTCTCCTACAATGAGCAGTTCTTC

v_gene: TRBV7-2
d_gene: TRBD1
abundance: many
j_gene: TRBJ1-4
CDR3aa: CASSLGDRGAKLFF
CDR3nt: TGTGCCAGCAGCTTGGGGGACAGGGGGGCAAAACTGTTTTTT

v_gene: TRBV6-2/TRBV6-3
d_gene: NA
abundance: NA
j_gene: TRBJ1-2
CDR3aa: CASSYLGRGGYTF
CDR3nt: TGTGCCAGCAGTTACTTGGGACGCGGTGGCTACACCTTC

v_gene: TRBV2
d_gene: NA
abundance: many
j_gene: TRBJ2-3
CDR3aa: CASSLQGRTDTQYF
CDR3nt: TGTGCCAGCAGTTTACAGGGACGCACAGATACGCAGTATTTT

v_gene: TRBV7-2
d_gene: TRBD1
abundance: many
j_gene: TRBJ1-1
CDR3aa: CASSSRDRVAAFF
CDR3nt: TGTGCCAGCAGCTCCCGGGACAGGGTTGCCGCTTTCTTT

v_gene: TRBV20-1
d_gene: TRBD2
abundance: many
j_gene: TRBJ2-5
CDR3aa: CSARSGLATNQETQYF
CDR3nt: TGCAGTGCTAGATCCGGACTAGCGACCAACCAAGAGACCCAGTACTTC

v_gene: TRBV7-3
d_gene: TRBD2
abundance: many
j_gene: TRBJ2-3
CDR3aa: CASSLQAGEGTQYF
CDR3nt: TGTGCCAGCAGCTTACAGGCGGGGGAGGGAACGCAGTATTTT

v_gene: TRBV7-2
d_gene: NA
abundance: many
j_gene: TRBJ2-7
CDR3aa: CASSQGLVREQYF
CDR3nt: TGTGCCAGCAGCCAGGGTCTGGTGAGGGAGCAGTACTTC

v_gene: TRBV5-1
d_gene: NA
abundance: many
j_gene: TRBJ1-5
CDR3aa: CASSAGPNNQPQHF
CDR3nt: TGCGCCAGCAGCGCCGGGCCAAACAATCAGCCCCAGCATTTT

v_gene: TRBV29-1
d_gene: NA
abundance: few
j_gene: TRBJ1-2
CDR3aa: CSVHQVDGYTF
CDR3nt: TGCAGCGTTCACCAGGTAGATGGCTACACCTTC

v_gene: TRBV7-2
d_gene: NA
abundance: many
j_gene: TRBJ1-6
CDR3aa: CASSQVRGPKNSPLHF
CDR3nt: TGTGCCAGCAGCCAAGTTCGGGGACCAAAGAATTCACCCCTCCACTTT

v_gene: TRBV2
d_gene: NA
abundance: NA
j_gene: TRBJ1-2
CDR3aa: CASRPGPTNYGYTF
CDR3nt: TGTGCCAGCAGGCCGGGACCGACGAACTATGGCTACACCTTC

v_gene: TRBV5-1
d_gene: TRBD2
abundance: NA
j_gene: TRBJ2-5
CDR3aa: CASSIGTSGGSETQYF
CDR3nt: TGCGCCAGCAGCATCGGGACTAGCGGGGGGTCGGAGACCCAGTACTTC

v_gene: TRBV5-6
d_gene: TRBD1
abundance: many
j_gene: TRBJ2-2
CDR3aa: CASSDPQGARTGELFF
CDR3nt: TGTGCCAGCAGCGATCCACAGGGGGCGAGGACCGGGGAGCTGTTTTTT

v_gene: TRBV7-2
d_gene: NA
abundance: many
j_gene: TRBJ2-5
CDR3aa: CASTRRGPEETQYF
CDR3nt: TGTGCCAGCACCCGAAGGGGTCCGGAAGAGACCCAGTACTTC

v_gene: TRBV9
d_gene: NA
abundance: NA
j_gene: TRBJ1-4
CDR3aa: CASSVASQRGGYEKLFF
CDR3nt: TGTGCCAGCAGCGTAGCCTCACAGCGAGGGGGATACGAAAAACTGTTTTTT